The T cell receptor beta chain under discussion was sequenced for a study of blood T cells in healthy people across ages. Study outcomes and limitations: Naive CD4+ cells and diversity were both higher in long-lived donors than in aged donors. TCR beta diversity per million T cells fell roughly linearly with age.

Losses at the gene ends were 1 base for V and 5 bases for J; bases not matched to a gene: 8. Per the germline V gene, CDR1 is MNHEY and CDR2 is SMNVEV (reference sequence). This CDR3 region has 17 residues. It was with a sample-barcoded 5' primer and a J-beta primer mix that a second PCR of roughly 6 to 11 cycles was run. Each CDR3 protein is one row after TCRdb ran MiXCR on the 5' RACE reads. The sample shows hundreds of thousands of distinct CDR3 sequences, approximately 40% of them seen only once. About this clonotype: Its matching antigen is unknown.

The chain links TRBV27 to TRBJ2-3; TRBD2 aligns across 11 bases. The clonotype was recovered from a man of 80 years or more in good health. Sequencing input: blood. Here the CDR3 reads CASSLLVTSGSGDTQYF. DNA for the CDR3: TGTGCCAGCAGTTTATTAGTAACTAGCGGGAGCGGAGATACGCAGTATTTT.